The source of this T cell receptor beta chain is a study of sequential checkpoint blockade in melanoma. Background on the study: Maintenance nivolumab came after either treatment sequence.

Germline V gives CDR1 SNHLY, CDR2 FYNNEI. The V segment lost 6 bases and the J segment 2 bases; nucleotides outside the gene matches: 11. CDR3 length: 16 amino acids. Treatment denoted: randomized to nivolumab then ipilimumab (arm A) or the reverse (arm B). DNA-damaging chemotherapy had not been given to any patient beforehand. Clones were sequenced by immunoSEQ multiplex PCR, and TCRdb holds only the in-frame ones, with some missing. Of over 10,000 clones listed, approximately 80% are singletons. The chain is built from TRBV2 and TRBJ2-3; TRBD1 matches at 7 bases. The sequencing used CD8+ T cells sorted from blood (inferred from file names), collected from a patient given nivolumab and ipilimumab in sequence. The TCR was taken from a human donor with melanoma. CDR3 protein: CASRWDSETYTDTQYF. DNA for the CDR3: TGTGCCAGCAGGTGGGACAGTGAAACGTACACAGATACGCAGTATTTT.